Many counts were recorded for the clone carrying this TCR beta chain. Its cognate antigen is unknown. One entry per CDR3 protein, called by TCRdb with MiXCR from the reads. The data contain roughly 320,000 distinct CDR3 sequences, about 8.8% of them seen just once; the ten biggest clones take up over 2.5%. This sample was taken from a study of T cell repertoires in cytomegalovirus infection. Whole-study context: The public TCR beta signatures pointed to both CMV infection and matching HLA type.

Study-level points and caveats: Ex vivo, HLA-C-restricted CMV-specific TCR beta clonotypes prevailed over the rest of the response. Of the TCR beta families, the public ones yielded a cumulative frequency that identified carriers of CMV plus the relevant HLA.

V was shortened by 3 bases and J by 1 base, with 10 bases between the two germline ends. This CDR3 has 15 residues. Germline V gene data show CDR1 as MNHNS and CDR2 as SASEGT. V is TRBV6-1 and J is TRBJ2-1, with D possibly being TRBD2 (6 bases). The material sequenced was PBMCs. This clonotype was sampled from a human donor in good health (CMV status not recorded). Some clones in this sample may be carry-over from other donors' samples. CDR3 coding DNA: TGTGCCAGCAGTGATTTGGGGAGGTCCTACAATGAGCAGTTCTTC. Amino acids: CASSDLGRSYNEQFF.